This entry lists 10 T cell receptor beta chains sequenced from one sample in a study of prognosis after radiotherapy for stage I lung cancer. Researchers used two-round multiplex PCR to amplify TCR beta CDR3 starting from genomic DNA. The first PCR round targeted every TRBV and TRBJ gene with specific primers. In TCRdb, the multiplex PCR reads were re-called with MiXCR into one record per CDR3 protein. The sample yields under 35,000 distinct CDR3 sequences, approximately 46% seen once. The sample consisted of PBMCs, taken before or after stereotactic body radiation therapy (not recorded which). All receptors come from a donor over 45 with non-small cell lung cancer.

This clonotype was recorded at least ten times. V gene TRBV19 combines with J gene TRBJ1-1; D is uncertain. Trimming left V 1 base short and J 0 bases short, with 15 bases between. The CDR3 is 17 residues long. Germline V gene lookup returns CDR1 LNHDA and CDR2 SQIVND (reference sequence). The DNA of the CDR3 is TGTGCCAGTAGTATAGCCCGTAGCTCAAGGGTGAACACTGAAGCTTTCTTT. Its protein is CASSIARSSRVNTEAFF. The complete variable domain, with remaining parts taken from reference TRBV19 and TRBJ1-1, reads DGGITQSPKYLFRKEGQNVTLSCEQNLNHDAMYWYRQDPGQGLRLIYYSQIVNDFQKGDIAEGYSVSREKKESFPLTVTSAQKNPTAFYLCASSIARSSRVNTEAFFGQGTRLTVV.

The chain combines TRBV19 with TRBJ2-7; possibly TRBD2 for D (5 bases). The V gene lost 3 bases and the J gene lost 5 bases, with 14 bases spanning the gap. The germline V gene has CDR1 LNHDA and CDR2 SQIVND (reference sequence). This CDR3 is built from 14 residues. The CDR3 coding sequence is TGTGCCAGTAGTATGTTCCTAGCATCCCACGAGCAGTACTTC. As protein: CASSMFLASHEQYF. Full variable domain (remainder filled in from reference TRBV19 and TRBJ2-7): DGGITQSPKYLFRKEGQNVTLSCEQNLNHDAMYWYRQDPGQGLRLIYYSQIVNDFQKGDIAEGYSVSREKKESFPLTVTSAQKNPTAFYLCASSMFLASHEQYFGPGTRLTVT.

The CDR3 coding sequence is TGTGCCAACAGGCCCACATGGGCCGCAAACACCGGGGAGCTGTTTTTT. Residues: CANRPTWAANTGELFF. The chain has TRBV28 and TRBJ2-2; D is possibly TRBD1 (5 bases). Germline V lookup: CDR1 MDHEN, CDR2 SYDVKM. The CDR3 totals 16 residues. V dropped 10 bases and J dropped 2 bases, with 20 bases sitting between them.

This clonotype was recorded once. The J gene is TRBJ1-1, the V gene TRBV9; 7 nucleotides match TRBD1. Germline V CDR1 and CDR2: SGDLS, YYNGEE. Germline trimming cut 4 bases from V and 0 bases from J; bases unmatched to any gene: 6. This CDR3 is built from 15 residues. The CDR3 DNA reads as TGTGCCAGCAGCAGACGGACAGGACTGAACACTGAAGCTTTCTTT. Its protein product is CASSRRTGLNTEAFF. Using reference TRBV9 and TRBJ1-1 for the parts outside the CDR3, the full variable domain is DSGVTQTPKHLITATGQRVTLRCSPRSGDLSVYWYQQSLDQGLQFLIQYYNGEERAKGNILERFSAQQFPDLHSELNLSSLELGDSALYFCASSRRTGLNTEAFFGQGTRLTVV.

This clonotype appeared many times. This chain joins TRBV5-6 and TRBJ1-5; possible D gene TRBD1, 5 bases. The CDR3 runs 14 residues. V dropped 4 bases and J dropped 3 bases, with 11 bases sitting between them. Germline CDR1 is SGHDT and CDR2 is YYEEEE. The DNA for the CDR3 is TGTGCCAGCAGCGGCGGGGGGTACAATCAGCCCCAGCATTTT. Translated, it gives CASSGGGYNQPQHF.

Regarding this clonotype: Since a much larger clone is just one base distant, this may be a read error. The chain recombines TRBV6-9 with TRBJ2-4; D is possibly TRBD1 or TRBD2 (5 bases each). The CDR3 is 15 residues long. CDR1 MNHGY and CDR2 SVAAGI come from the germline V gene. The CDR3 DNA is TGTGCCAGCAGTTACTCCCGGGACCACGAAAACATTAAGTACTTC. It specifies CASSYSRDHENIKYF.

J is TRBJ2-6 and V is TRBV27, with 7 positions matching TRBD1. CDR1 and CDR2 from the germline V gene are MNHEY and SMNVEV (reference sequence). There are 18 residues in the CDR3. The V gene end was trimmed by 4 bases and the J gene end by 0 bases; junction bases not matched to a gene: 9. This CDR3 is CASSSGPGQISGANVLTF. CDR3 in DNA: TGTGCCAGCAGTTCGGGGCCGGGACAGATCTCTGGGGCCAACGTCCTGACTTTC.

In the case of this clonotype: This clone may be a read error of a much larger clone one base away. The CDR3: CATCDRLNTEAFF. The CDR3 DNA follows: TGTGCCACTTGTGACAGATTGAACACTGAAGCTTTCTTT. The chain couples TRBV10-3 to TRBJ1-1; weak D call: TRBD1 (5 bases). CDR1 and CDR2 (germline): ENHRY, SYGVKD. CDR3 length: 13 residues. V shed 10 bases and J shed 0 bases, with 12 bases lying between them.

In this sample, this clonotype turned up many times. This chain joins TRBV7-2 and TRBJ1-4, with a possible D match to TRBD1 (5 bases). Trimming cost V 1 base and J 8 bases, with 17 bases left between them. CDR3 length equals 16 residues. Germline V gives CDR1 SGHTA, CDR2 FQGNSA. The CDR3 coding sequence is TGTGCCAGCAGCTTAGAGGGACCAGTTTGGGGCGAAAAACTGTTTTTT. Translated: CASSLEGPVWGEKLFF.

This clonotype has at least ten counts. The V call is TRBV7-9, the J call TRBJ2-3; weak D call: TRBD1 (6 bases). The V end lost 5 bases, the J end lost 0 bases, and 12 bases lay between the germline ends. This CDR3 region has 15 residues. The germline gives CDR1 SEHNR, CDR2 FQNEAQ (reference sequence). CDR3 region: CASSRYRVSTDTQYF. The CDR3 coding sequence is TGTGCCAGCAGCCGCTACAGGGTTAGCACAGATACGCAGTATTTT.